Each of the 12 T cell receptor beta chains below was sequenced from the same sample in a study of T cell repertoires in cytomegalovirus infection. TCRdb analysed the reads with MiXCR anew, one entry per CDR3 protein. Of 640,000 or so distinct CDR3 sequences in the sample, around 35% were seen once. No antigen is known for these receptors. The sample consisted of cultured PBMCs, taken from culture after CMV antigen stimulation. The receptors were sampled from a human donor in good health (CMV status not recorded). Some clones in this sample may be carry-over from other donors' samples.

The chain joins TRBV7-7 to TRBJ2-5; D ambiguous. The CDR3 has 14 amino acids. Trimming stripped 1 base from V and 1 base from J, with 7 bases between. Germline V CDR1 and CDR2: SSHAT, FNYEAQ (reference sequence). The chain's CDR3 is CASSLGQPQETQYF. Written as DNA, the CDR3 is TGTGCCAGCAGCTTAGGGCAGCCCCAAGAGACCCAGTACTTC.

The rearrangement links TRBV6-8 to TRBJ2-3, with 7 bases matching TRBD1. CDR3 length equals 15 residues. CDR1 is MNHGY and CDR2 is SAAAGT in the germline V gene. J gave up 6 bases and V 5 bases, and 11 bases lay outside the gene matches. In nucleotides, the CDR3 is TGTGCCAGCAGTCTCCAGGACAGGTCCTTTGATACGCAGTATTTT. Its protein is CASSLQDRSFDTQYF.

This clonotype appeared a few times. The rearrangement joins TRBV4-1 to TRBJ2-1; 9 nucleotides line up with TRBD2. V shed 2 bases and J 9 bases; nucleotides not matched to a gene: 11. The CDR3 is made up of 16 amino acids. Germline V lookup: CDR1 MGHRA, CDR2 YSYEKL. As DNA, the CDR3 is TGCGCCAGCAGCCAACCCACGAGCGGGGGGTACCTTGAGCAGTTCTTC. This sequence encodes CASSQPTSGGYLEQFF.

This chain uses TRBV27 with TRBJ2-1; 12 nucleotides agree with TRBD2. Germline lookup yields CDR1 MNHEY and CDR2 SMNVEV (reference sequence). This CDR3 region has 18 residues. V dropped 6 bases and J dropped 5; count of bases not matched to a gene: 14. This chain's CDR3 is CASSSGLAGWAGHNEQFF. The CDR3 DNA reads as TGTGCCAGCAGCTCAGGACTAGCGGGATGGGCGGGGCACAATGAGCAGTTCTTC.

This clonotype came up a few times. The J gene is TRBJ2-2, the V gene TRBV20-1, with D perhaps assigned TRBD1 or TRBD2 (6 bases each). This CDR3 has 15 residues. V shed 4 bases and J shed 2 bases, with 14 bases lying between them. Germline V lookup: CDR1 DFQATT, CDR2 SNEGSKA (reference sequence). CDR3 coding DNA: TGCAGTGCTATAGAAGGGGGAGGAAACACCGGGGAGCTGTTTTTT. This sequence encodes CSAIEGGGNTGELFF.

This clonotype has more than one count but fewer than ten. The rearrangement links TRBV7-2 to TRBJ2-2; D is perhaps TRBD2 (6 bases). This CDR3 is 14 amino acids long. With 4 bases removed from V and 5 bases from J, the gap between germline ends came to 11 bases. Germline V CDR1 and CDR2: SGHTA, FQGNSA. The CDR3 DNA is TGTGCCAGCAGCTCGACTAGTGCGACCGGGGAGCTGTTTTTT. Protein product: CASSSTSATGELFF.

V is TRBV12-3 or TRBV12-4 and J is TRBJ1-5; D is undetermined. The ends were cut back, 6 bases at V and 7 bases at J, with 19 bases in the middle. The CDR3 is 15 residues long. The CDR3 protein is CASSPGPSAHQPQHF. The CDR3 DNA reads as TGTGCCAGCAGCCCCGGACCCTCGGCCCACCAGCCCCAGCATTTT.

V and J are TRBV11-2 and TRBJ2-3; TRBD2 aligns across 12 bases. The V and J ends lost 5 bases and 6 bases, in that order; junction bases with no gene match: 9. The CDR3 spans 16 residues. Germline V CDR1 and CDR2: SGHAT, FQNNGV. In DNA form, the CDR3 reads TGTGCCAGCAGCAGTCGACTAGCGGGGGCGCGGGATACGCAGTATTTT. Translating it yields CASSSRLAGARDTQYF.

The CDR3 coding sequence is TGTGCCAGCAGCCTACCGGACAGGGGGCCTCGGACCGGGGAGCTGTTTTTT. Residues: CASSLPDRGPRTGELFF. The chain is built from TRBV7-9 and TRBJ2-2; 11 bases are a match to TRBD1. CDR1 is SEHNR, CDR2 FQNEAQ, per germline (reference sequence). V was pared by 5 bases and J by 5 bases, with 10 bases of the junction left unmatched. The CDR3 has 17 amino acids.

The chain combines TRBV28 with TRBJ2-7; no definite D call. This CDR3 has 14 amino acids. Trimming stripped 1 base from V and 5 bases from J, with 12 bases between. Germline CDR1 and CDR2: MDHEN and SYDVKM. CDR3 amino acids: CASSLYSPTDEQYF. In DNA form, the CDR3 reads TGTGCCAGCAGTTTATATAGCCCTACAGACGAGCAGTACTTC.

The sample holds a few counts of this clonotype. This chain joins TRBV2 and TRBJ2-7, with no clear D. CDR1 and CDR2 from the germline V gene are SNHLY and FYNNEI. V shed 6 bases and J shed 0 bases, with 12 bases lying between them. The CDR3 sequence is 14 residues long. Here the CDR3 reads CASRTDMSSYEQYF. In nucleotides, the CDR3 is TGTGCCAGCAGAACCGACATGAGCTCCTACGAGCAGTACTTC.

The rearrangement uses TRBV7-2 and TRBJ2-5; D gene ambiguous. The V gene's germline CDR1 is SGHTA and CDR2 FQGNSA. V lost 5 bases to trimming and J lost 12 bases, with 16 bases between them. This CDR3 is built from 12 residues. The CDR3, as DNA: TGTGCCAGCAGCGCAGACCATGGGCCAGAGTACTTC. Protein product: CASSADHGPEYF.